This TCR beta chain was documented in a study of blood T cells in healthy people across ages. The overall study: Using template switching, researchers captured about one barcoded beta molecule for each two T cells. Study-wide results and caveats: There were more naive CD4+ cells and higher diversity in long-lived donors than in aged donors. Age advanced and TCR beta diversity per million T cells fell, roughly linearly.

This CDR3 spans 15 amino acids. The germline gives CDR1 SGHRS, CDR2 YFSETQ. Alongside a J-beta primer mix, a sample-barcoded 5' primer served in a second PCR lasting roughly 7 to 11 cycles. Any given sample supplied a minimum of 3 million CDR3-containing paired-end reads. TCRdb fed the 5' RACE reads into MiXCR, producing one record per CDR3 protein. The sample lists roughly 1,700,000 distinct CDR3 sequences; 28% were seen once. This clonotype was observed at least ten times. Antigen: not known. A read error may produce the germline difference seen at one junction end. This sequence was found in a woman younger than 45 in good health. Source material: blood. V usage is TRBV5-1 and J usage is TRBJ2-7; D is ambiguous. The CDR3, as DNA: TGTGCCAGCAGCTTAGGTCGTGGCCTCTCCTACGAGCAGTACTTC. This codes for CASSLGRGLSYEQYF.